These 12 T cell receptor beta chains originate from one sample sequenced in a study of blood T cells in healthy people across ages (dated by TCRdb to between 2014 and 2017). Libraries were constructed by 5' RACE. Instrument used: Illumina HiSeq 2500. A second PCR of about 7 to 12 cycles was run with a J-beta primer mix and a sample-barcoded 5' primer. TCRdb trimmed the raw reads at Q25, called clones with MiXCR and kept productive beta chains. Entries are consolidated by CDR3 protein sequence, retaining the most common genes and DNA. The sample contains about 1.1 million distinct CDR3 sequences, around two fifths of them found a single time. The leading ten clones occupy less than 15% of the sample. The material sequenced was blood. These receptors all stem from a man aged 18 to 30 in good health.

The V call is TRBV4-3, the J call TRBJ1-2; tentatively, D is TRBD1 (6 bases). The CDR3 extends over 17 amino acids. Germline V lookup: CDR1 LGHNA, CDR2 YSLEER. V dropped 0 bases and J dropped 2 bases, with 16 bases sitting between them. The CDR3 reads CASSQEAQGRINYGYTF. CDR3 coding DNA: TGCGCCAGCAGCCAAGAAGCACAGGGCCGGATAAACTATGGCTACACCTTC.

The chain combines TRBV6-2 or TRBV6-3 with TRBJ2-5, with 7 bases fitting TRBD2. The germline V gene encodes CDR1 MNHEY and CDR2 SVGEGT. V dropped 0 bases and J dropped 11; count of bases not matched to a gene: 18. This CDR3 is 17 amino acids long. The CDR3 region is CASSYSSPSGEGDEQYF. DNA for the CDR3: TGTGCCAGCAGTTACTCGAGTCCGAGCGGGGAGGGCGATGAGCAGTACTTC.

On this clonotype: Possible read error: a much larger clone is one base away. This chain connects TRBV3-1 to TRBJ1-6; D call uncertain. This CDR3 spans 13 amino acids. Per germline, CDR1 LGHDT and CDR2 YNNKEL (reference sequence). The CDR3 here is CASSQEGNSPPHF. CDR3 DNA: TGTGCCAGCAGCCAAGAAGGTAATTCACCCCCCCACTTT. The full variable domain, in which reference TRBV3-1 and TRBJ1-6 provide the parts outside the CDR3, is DTAVSQTPKYLVTQMGNDKSIKCEQNLGHDTMYWYKQDSKKFLKIMFSYNNKELIINETVPNRFSPKSPDKAHLNLHINSLELGDSAVYFCASSQEGNSPPHFGNGTRLTVT.

The chain combines TRBV19 with TRBJ1-5; no definite D call. V was cut by 3 bases and J by 3 bases, with 15 bases left in between. CDR1 is LNHDA and CDR2 is SQIVND in the germline V gene (reference sequence). The CDR3 length is 16 residues. The CDR3 is CASSMGSPDSNQPQHF. CDR3 coding DNA: TGTGCCAGTAGTATGGGTAGCCCCGATTCCAATCAGCCCCAGCATTTT.

This clonotype was detected a few times. The rearrangement uses TRBV20-1 and TRBJ2-1, with D possibly matching TRBD1 (6 bases). Trimming pared 1 base from V and 0 bases from J, leaving 13 bases between. The CDR3 consists of 16 residues. The germline V gene encodes CDR1 DFQATT and CDR2 SNEGSKA (reference sequence). CDR3 loop: CSARAITGTSYNEQFF. Written as DNA, the CDR3 is TGCAGTGCTAGAGCCATCACAGGGACCTCCTACAATGAGCAGTTCTTC.

For this clonotype: A much larger clone sits a single nucleotide away, making a read error possible. The chain links TRBV6-2 or TRBV6-3 to TRBJ2-1, with D tentatively TRBD1 (5 bases). The V end was cut by 2 bases, the J end by 14 bases, with 7 bases between. Germline-derived CDR1 and CDR2 are MNHEY and SVGEGT. This CDR3 region has 10 residues. The CDR3 sequence: CASSYGAEFF. The CDR3 DNA follows: TGTGCCAGCAGTTACGGGGCAGAGTTCTTC.

This chain links TRBV7-3 with TRBJ2-1, with TRBD2 matching 10 bases. Germline V gives CDR1 SGHTA, CDR2 FQGTGA. The CDR3 sequence is 15 residues long. The V segment lost 3 bases and the J segment 6 bases; nucleotides outside the gene matches: 5. The CDR3 is CASSFPGTSVNEQFF. The CDR3, as DNA: TGTGCCAGCAGCTTTCCCGGGACTAGCGTCAATGAGCAGTTCTTC.

This clonotype was seen only a few times. V is TRBV5-1 and J is TRBJ2-2, with a possible D match to TRBD2 (6 bases). The CDR3 has 16 residues. V was pared by 4 bases and J by 5 bases, with 18 bases between. The germline V gene encodes CDR1 SGHRS and CDR2 YFSETQ. The CDR3 DNA follows: TGCGCCAGCAGCCGGAGGGGCGGGGACCAAACCGGGGAGCTGTTTTTT. The encoded protein is CASSRRGGDQTGELFF.

V and J are TRBV27 and TRBJ2-5, with D perhaps TRBD1 (5 bases). The DNA end is a closer match to TRBJ2-7, so the J assignment may be wrong. Germline CDR1 MNHEY, CDR2 SMNVEV (reference sequence). The CDR3 is 14 residues long. CDR3 bases: TGTGCCAGCAGTACCAGGGTTCGGTTGGACGAGCAGTACTTC. It is translated as CASSTRVRLDEQYF.

V and J are TRBV12-3 or TRBV12-4 and TRBJ2-7, with D perhaps matching TRBD1 or TRBD2 (5 bases each). V lost 2 bases and J 6 bases, leaving 14 bases between the germline ends. The CDR3 spans 14 residues. This CDR3 is CASSLFGAQAEQYF. The CDR3 bases are TGTGCCAGCAGTTTATTCGGGGCCCAGGCCGAGCAGTACTTC.

The V gene is TRBV5-1, the J gene TRBJ1-1; 8 bases are a match to TRBD1. The CDR3 contains 15 residues. Germline-derived CDR1 and CDR2 are SGHRS and YFSETQ. V trimming: 4 bases; J trimming: 1 base; junction bases outside the gene matches: 6. CDR3 DNA sequence: TGCGCCAGCAGCCAGACAGGGGCTCAGAACACTGAAGCTTTCTTT. Its translation: CASSQTGAQNTEAFF. Based on the CDR3 plus reference TRBV5-1 and TRBJ1-1, the full variable domain is KAGVTQTPRYLIKTRGQQVTLSCSPISGHRSVSWYQQTPGQGLQFLFEYFSETQRNKGNFPGRFSGRQFSNSRSEMNVSTLELGDSALYLCASSQTGAQNTEAFFGQGTRLTVV.

CDR3 residues: CASSALPGQSNTEAFF. The CDR3 DNA follows: TGCGCCAGCAGCGCCTTGCCGGGACAGTCGAACACTGAAGCTTTCTTT. The chain has TRBV5-1 and TRBJ1-1, with 7 bases lining up with TRBD1. V gave up 4 bases and J gave up 1 base; unmatched junction bases: 10. Germline V gives CDR1 SGHRS, CDR2 YFSETQ. The CDR3 is 16 amino acids.